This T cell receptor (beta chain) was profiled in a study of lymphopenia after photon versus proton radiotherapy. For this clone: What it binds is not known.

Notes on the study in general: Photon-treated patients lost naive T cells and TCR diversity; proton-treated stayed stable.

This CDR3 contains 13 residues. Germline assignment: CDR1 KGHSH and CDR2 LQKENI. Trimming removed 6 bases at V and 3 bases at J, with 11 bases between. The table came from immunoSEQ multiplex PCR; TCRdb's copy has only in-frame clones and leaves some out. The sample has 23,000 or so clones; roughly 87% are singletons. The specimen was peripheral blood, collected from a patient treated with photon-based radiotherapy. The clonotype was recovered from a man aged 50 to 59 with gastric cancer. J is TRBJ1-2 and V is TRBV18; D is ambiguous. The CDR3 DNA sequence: TGTGCCAGCTCGCTACAGCCAGACTATGGCTACACCTTC. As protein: CASSLQPDYGYTF.